The T cell receptor beta chain under discussion was sequenced for a study of beta chain features in type 1 diabetes. Findings and limits, study-wide: Patients with Type 1 diabetes showed moderately but significantly shorter TCRB CDR3s in all four CD4+ subsets.

Reverse transcription of all isolated RNA meant that expressed TCRB transcripts were sequenced. Data came from immunoSEQ multiplex PCR; TCRdb stores just in-frame clones and leaves some out. The sample has 500,000 to 650,000 clones; roughly 12% are singletons. The CDR3 is made up of 13 amino acids. Trimming shortened V by 3 bases and J by 5 bases, and 8 bases separated the two germline ends. CDR1 and CDR2 from the germline V gene are SGHAT and FQNNGV. Comment on this clone: What it binds is unknown.

The clonotype originates from a man aged 25 to 40 with type 1 diabetes. Source material: naive CD4+ T cells from blood. J is TRBJ2-1 and V is TRBV11-2, with a tentative D call TRBD1 (5 bases). CDR3 DNA sequence: TGTGCCAGCAGCTTTAGCAGGGACAATGAGCAGTTCTTC. It is translated as CASSFSRDNEQFF.